The 29 T cell receptor beta chains reported below all come from one sample, sequenced in a study of blood T cell repertoires in COVID-19. Data came from immunoSEQ multiplex PCR; TCRdb stores just in-frame clones and leaves some out. The sample shows some 200,000 clones, 80% to 90% of them seen only once. The sequencing sample was made of peripheral blood. These TCRs come from a man aged 18 to 35 with active or convalescent COVID-19.

The chain links TRBV5-1 to TRBJ2-5, with TRBD2 matching over 10 bases. Germline assignment: CDR1 SGHRS and CDR2 YFSETQ. Trimming at V came to 4 bases and at J to 5 bases, leaving 11 bases not matched to a gene. The CDR3 runs to 16 residues. The CDR3, as DNA: TGCGCCAGCAGCAGCGGACTAGCGGATAGGGGGGAGACCCAGTACTTC. Translation: CASSSGLADRGETQYF. The complete variable domain, with remaining parts taken from reference TRBV5-1 and TRBJ2-5, reads KAGVTQTPRYLIKTRGQQVTLSCSPISGHRSVSWYQQTPGQGLQFLFEYFSETQRNKGNFPGRFSGRQFSNSRSEMNVSTLELGDSALYLCASSSGLADRGETQYFGPGTRLLVL.

The genes are TRBV27 and TRBJ2-1; 9 bases align to TRBD2. Losses at the gene ends were 0 bases for V and 0 bases for J; bases not matched to a gene: 9. The germline CDR1 and CDR2 sequences are MNHEY and SMNVEV (reference sequence). The CDR3 contains 19 residues. The CDR3, as DNA: TGTGCCAGCAGTTTATCTGGTCTAGCGGGGAGGAGCTCCTACAATGAGCAGTTCTTC. Translation: CASSLSGLAGRSSYNEQFF.

The J gene is TRBJ1-2, the V gene TRBV5-1; possible D gene TRBD1, 5 bases. Germline V gene sequence: CDR1 SGHRS, CDR2 YFSETQ. With 6 bases removed from V and 4 bases from J, the gap between germline ends came to 22 bases. This CDR3 comprises 16 residues. The CDR3 coding sequence is TGCGCCAGCATGAGTGGGGCAGGAGACCACATCTATGGCTACACCTTC. Protein: CASMSGAGDHIYGYTF.

The chain is built from TRBV7-2 and TRBJ1-4, with a possible D match to TRBD1 (5 bases). The germline gives CDR1 SGHTA, CDR2 FQGNSA. V gave up 5 bases and J gave up 4 bases, with 23 bases separating them. The length of the CDR3 is 18 residues. The CDR3 spells CASSLRPTTGGNNEKLFF. CDR3 coding DNA: TGTGCCAGCAGCCTGAGACCCACCACCGGGGGGAATAATGAAAAACTGTTTTTT.

The gene calls are TRBV4-2 and TRBJ2-7, with D perhaps TRBD2 (6 bases). Trimming removed 6 bases at V and 0 bases at J, with 15 bases between. This CDR3 has 15 residues. Germline loops: CDR1 LGHNA, CDR2 YNFKEQ. DNA of the CDR3: TGTGCCAGCAGTCCCGGGACTGATAGCTCCTACGAGCAGTACTTC. Protein: CASSPGTDSSYEQYF.

The chain couples TRBV27 to TRBJ2-1; 9 nucleotides align to TRBD2. This CDR3 has 14 residues. With V trimmed by 3 bases and J by 5 bases, 2 bases remained unmatched. Germline values: CDR1 MNHEY, CDR2 SMNVEV (reference sequence). The CDR3 region has the DNA TGTGCCAGCAGTTTGGGACTAGCCAACAATGAGCAGTTCTTC. Translating gives CASSLGLANNEQFF.

V and J are TRBV29-1 and TRBJ2-7; the D gene is possibly TRBD2 (6 bases). Trimming shortened V by 6 bases and J by 7 bases, and 22 bases separated the two germline ends. Germline CDR1 and CDR2: SQVTM and ANQGSEA. The CDR3 is 14 amino acids. The CDR3 DNA follows: TGCAGCGTCACCACGAGACTAGTTAAGCGGGAGCAGTACTTC. This gives the protein CSVTTRLVKREQYF.

This chain connects TRBV7-2 to TRBJ2-1; TRBD2 matches 13 bases. Germline-derived CDR1 and CDR2 are SGHTA and FQGNSA. The V and J ends lost 5 bases and 15 bases, in that order; junction bases with no gene match: 13. The CDR3 runs to 15 residues. CDR3 sequence reads: CASSDGTSGDLVRFF. DNA of the CDR3: TGTGCCAGCAGCGACGGGACTAGCGGGGATTTGGTGCGGTTCTTC.

The chain employs TRBV10-3 and TRBJ1-5, with 8 nucleotides matching TRBD1. Germline lookup yields CDR1 ENHRY and CDR2 SYGVKD. The CDR3 has 15 amino acids. V dropped 2 bases and J dropped 3; count of bases not matched to a gene: 3. The CDR3 coding sequence is TGTGCCATCAGTGAGGGACAGGGTAACAATCAGCCCCAGCATTTT. Translation: CAISEGQGNNQPQHF.

The gene calls are TRBV15 and TRBJ1-3; D is unresolved. CDR3 length: 15 residues. V was trimmed by 4 bases and J by 6 bases, leaving 16 bases between them. CDR1 and CDR2 from the germline V gene are LNHNV and YYDKDF (reference sequence). As DNA, the CDR3 is TGTGCCACCAGCATGTATGAGACTCCCTCAAACACCATATATTTT. Its protein is CATSMYETPSNTIYF.

The V call is TRBV6-2 or TRBV6-3, the J call TRBJ2-4, with TRBD1 matching over 7 bases. V gave up 3 bases and J gave up 3 bases; unmatched junction bases: 2. The CDR3 runs to 14 residues. Germline CDR1 is MNHEY and CDR2 is SVGEGT. CDR3 DNA sequence: TGTGCCAGCAGTTATTCAGGGGGCAAAAACATTCAGTACTTC. Translation gives CASSYSGGKNIQYF.

V and J are TRBV3-1 (or the pseudogene TRBV3-2) and TRBJ1-2, with D possibly matching TRBD1 (5 bases). V dropped 0 bases and J dropped 4 bases, with 9 bases sitting between them. CDR3 length equals 14 residues. The germline gives CDR1 LGHDT, CDR2 YNNKEL (reference sequence). CDR3 in DNA: TGTGCCAGCAGCCAAGAAATGGGGGGCTATGGCTACACCTTC. Amino acid sequence: CASSQEMGGYGYTF.

The chain uses TRBV4-1 and TRBJ1-1; tentative D call: TRBD1 (5 bases). The CDR3 sequence is 14 residues long. The germline V gene encodes CDR1 MGHRA and CDR2 YSYEKL. V lost 1 base and J lost 11, with 17 bases in between. CDR3 loop: CASSQGGGRVVAFF. In nucleotides, the CDR3 is TGCGCCAGCAGCCAAGGTGGCGGCAGGGTCGTGGCTTTCTTT.

This rearrangement joins TRBV6-1 to TRBJ1-5, with 7 nucleotides matching TRBD1. CDR3 length equals 16 residues. The J segment lost 6 bases and the V segment lost 3 bases, leaving 11 bases of the junction unmatched. The germline gives CDR1 MNHNS, CDR2 SASEGT. The CDR3 region has the DNA TGTGCCAGCAGTGATTTCCCGGGACAGACATCTCAGCCCCAGCATTTT. It specifies CASSDFPGQTSQPQHF.

V usage is TRBV19 and J usage is TRBJ2-3, with D tentatively TRBD1 (5 bases). The germline V gene encodes CDR1 LNHDA and CDR2 SQIVND (reference sequence). The CDR3 loop spans 17 amino acids. V was trimmed by 4 bases and J by 6 bases, leaving 23 bases between them. The CDR3 spells CASSRERSGLSVDTQYF. DNA of the CDR3: TGTGCCAGTAGTAGAGAACGATCAGGGTTATCGGTCGATACGCAGTATTTT.

This sequence joins TRBV24-1 and TRBJ2-3; TRBD2 agrees at 7 bases. CDR3 length: 14 amino acids. Per germline, CDR1 KGHDR and CDR2 SFDVKD. With 2 bases clipped from V and 6 bases from J, the junction kept 4 bases outside the gene matches. CDR3 residues: CATSDYGGSDTQYF. The CDR3 DNA follows: TGTGCCACCAGTGATTACGGGGGGAGTGATACGCAGTATTTT.

This chain connects TRBV5-1 to TRBJ2-3, with TRBD2 identical over 7 bases. Losses at the gene ends were 3 bases for V and 0 bases for J; bases not matched to a gene: 7. CDR3 length: 16 amino acids. Germline CDR1 and CDR2: SGHRS and YFSETQ. The CDR3 reads CASSSPGLPSTDTQYF. The DNA of the CDR3 is TGCGCCAGCAGCTCCCCGGGACTACCAAGCACAGATACGCAGTATTTT.

The V gene is TRBV18, the J gene TRBJ1-5; 9 nucleotides match TRBD1. J gave up 9 bases and V 4 bases, and 4 bases lay outside the gene matches. The CDR3 sequence is 13 residues long. CDR1 and CDR2 from the germline V gene are KGHSH and LQKENI. The CDR3 reads CASSQDRGRPQHF. The CDR3 region has the DNA TGTGCCAGCTCACAGGACAGGGGACGGCCCCAGCATTTT.

The V and J genes are TRBV24-1 and TRBJ1-4; D uncertain. The CDR3 has 16 amino acids. Germline V gene lookup returns CDR1 KGHDR and CDR2 SFDVKD. Trimming pared 4 bases from V and 4 bases from J, leaving 15 bases between. The CDR3 here is CATSDPSTEGNEKLFF. CDR3 bases: TGTGCCACCAGTGACCCGTCGACGGAGGGTAATGAAAAACTGTTTTTT.

This clone occurred a few times. The CDR3 protein is CASSIRSGQETQYF. In DNA, the CDR3 is TGTGCCAGTAGTATAAGGTCAGGGCAAGAGACCCAGTACTTC. The J gene is TRBJ2-5, the V gene TRBV19; D may be TRBD1 (5 bases). This CDR3 has 14 residues. The V end lost 2 bases, the J end lost 2 bases, and 9 bases lay between the germline ends. Germline lookup yields CDR1 LNHDA and CDR2 SQIVND (reference sequence).

V and J are TRBV4-1 and TRBJ2-7; 9 nucleotides agree with TRBD1. Germline-derived CDR1 and CDR2 are MGHRA and YSYEKL. J gave up 6 bases and V 1 base, and 4 bases lay outside the gene matches. The CDR3 loop spans 14 amino acids. CDR3 bases: TGCGCCAGCAGCCAAGGGACAGGGGAGGGCGAGCAGTACTTC. It specifies CASSQGTGEGEQYF.

V and J are TRBV19 and TRBJ1-2; 10 positions match TRBD1. Germline-derived CDR1 and CDR2 are LNHDA and SQIVND (reference sequence). V was clipped by 6 bases and J by 4 bases; unmatched bases: 5. This CDR3 contains 14 residues. In DNA, the CDR3 is TGTGCCAGTAGGACAGGGGGCGAAGGCTATGGCTACACCTTC. Residues: CASRTGGEGYGYTF.

Only a few counts were recorded for this clone. The chain joins TRBV2 to TRBJ1-2; a weak D match, TRBD1 (6 bases). Between the trimmed V and J ends, which lost 8 bases and 7 bases, there was a span of 17 bases. Germline V gives CDR1 SNHLY, CDR2 FYNNEI. The CDR3 covers 13 residues. The CDR3 region is CASQGGDPAGYTF. The CDR3 DNA follows: TGTGCCAGCCAAGGGGGGGACCCGGCTGGCTACACCTTC.

The genes are TRBV15 and TRBJ2-2, with D possibly matching TRBD2 (6 bases). Per germline, CDR1 LNHNV and CDR2 YYDKDF (reference sequence). CDR3 size: 13 residues. V lost 5 bases and J lost 5, with 9 bases in between. CDR3 residues: CATSAGRTGELFF. The CDR3 region has the DNA TGTGCCACCAGCGCGGGGAGGACCGGGGAGCTGTTTTTT.

The chain joins TRBV27 to TRBJ1-1, with 7 nucleotides matching TRBD1. The CDR3 loop spans 14 amino acids. Germline assignment: CDR1 MNHEY and CDR2 SMNVEV (reference sequence). J gave up 5 bases and V 6 bases, and 9 bases lay outside the gene matches. The CDR3 here is CASRRTGRSTEAFF. The CDR3, as DNA: TGTGCCAGCAGGAGGACAGGTAGATCGACTGAAGCTTTCTTT.

The V gene is TRBV18, the J gene TRBJ1-1; D is possibly TRBD1 (5 bases). Germline V CDR1 and CDR2: KGHSH, LQKENI. Trimming took off 3 bases at V and 4 bases at J, with 15 bases between the two ends. CDR3 length equals 15 residues. The CDR3, as DNA: TGTGCCAGCTCACCCACAAGGGGTGGGTTCACTGAAGCTTTCTTT. Protein product: CASSPTRGGFTEAFF.

The chain joins TRBV7-9 to TRBJ1-5; 7 positions agree with TRBD1. The CDR3 has 13 residues. With 4 bases clipped from V and 4 bases from J, the junction kept 1 base outside the gene matches. Germline V gene sequence: CDR1 SEHNR, CDR2 FQNEAQ (reference sequence). The CDR3 DNA reads TGTGCCAGCAGCTCACAGGGGAATCAGCCCCAGCATTTT. Translation gives CASSSQGNQPQHF.

The gene calls are TRBV18 and TRBJ2-7; a weak D match, TRBD1 (5 bases). This CDR3 has 14 amino acids. V lost 0 bases and J lost 5, with 11 bases in between. From germline, CDR1 is KGHSH and CDR2 LQKENI. The CDR3 bases are TGTGCCAGCTCACCACCGGGGCTAGTCAACGAGCAGTACTTC. It yields the protein CASSPPGLVNEQYF. The full variable domain, with the rest looked up from reference TRBV18 and TRBJ2-7, is NAGVMQNPRHLVRRRGQEARLRCSPMKGHSHVYWYRQLPEEGLKFMVYLQKENIIDESGMPKERFSAEFPKEGPSILRIQQVVRGDSAAYFCASSPPGLVNEQYFGPGTRLTVT.

The gene calls are TRBV3-1 (or the pseudogene TRBV3-2) and TRBJ1-4; 12 bases align to TRBD1. From germline, CDR1 is LGHDT and CDR2 YNNKEL (reference sequence). CDR3 length: 15 residues. The J segment lost 8 bases and the V segment lost 4 bases, leaving 5 bases of the junction unmatched. DNA of the CDR3: TGTGCCAGCAGCCCCACCGGGACAGGGGGCGAAAAACTGTTTTTT. Translated, it gives CASSPTGTGGEKLFF.